What follows are 13 T cell receptor beta chains derived from one specimen sequenced in a study of graft-versus-host responses after intestinal transplantation (dated by TCRdb to 2020 to 2022). These receptors have no known antigen. The sample's time point label, decoded: cells obtained before transplantation from donor or recipient. The library was obtained by the immunoSEQ multiplex PCR assay. Not all clones reach the TCRdb copy of this immuneACCESS table, which keeps in-frame sequences only. Checked studies attribute under half of the gap to unresolved V genes and leave the rest unexplained. This sample gives around 100,000 clones in total; 80% to 95% of them show up just once. In total, the top ten clones hold less than 1.5% of the sample. The sample here was unstimulated CD8+ T cells sorted from spleen or lymph node cells, taken before intestinal transplant. The receptors derive from a human donor who received an intestinal transplant.

This clone has only one observation. V gene TRBV5-1 combines with J gene TRBJ2-1; D not resolved. With 1 base removed from V and 5 bases from J, the gap between germline ends came to 13 bases. CDR1 and CDR2 from the germline V gene are SGHRS and YFSETQ. The CDR3 consists of 15 residues. The CDR3 DNA follows: TGCGCCAGCAGCTTGAATCGTGGTGGGAACAATGAGCAGTTCTTC. This encodes CASSLNRGGNNEQFF.

The chain uses TRBV2 and TRBJ2-2; D is ambiguous. The CDR3 totals 13 residues. V was clipped by 9 bases and J by 0 bases, with 8 bases between them. CDR1 is SNHLY and CDR2 is FYNNEI in the germline V gene. Here the CDR3 reads CASSSSNTGELFF. In DNA, the CDR3 is TGTGCCAGTTCGTCGTCGAACACCGGGGAGCTGTTTTTT. Full variable domain (outside the CDR3, taken from reference TRBV2 and TRBJ2-2): EPEVTQTPSHQVTQMGQEVILRCVPISNHLYFYWYRQILGQKVEFLVSFYNNEISEKSEIFDDQFSVERPDGSNFTLKIRSTKLEDSAMYFCASSSSNTGELFFGEGSRLTVL.

The chain recombines TRBV9 with TRBJ2-3, with unresolved D. Trimming cost V 0 bases and J 5 bases, with 13 bases left between them. Looked up from germline, CDR1 is SGDLS and CDR2 is YYNGEE. The CDR3 covers 15 residues. CDR3 region: CASSVEGTFGDTQYF. CDR3 coding DNA: TGTGCCAGCAGCGTAGAGGGTACCTTCGGAGATACGCAGTATTTT.

The chain has TRBV6-6 and TRBJ1-1, with no clear D. Trimming removed 5 bases at V and 2 bases at J, with 12 bases between. The CDR3 is 14 amino acids. Germline assignment: CDR1 MNHNY and CDR2 SVGAGI (reference sequence). The CDR3, as DNA: TGTGCCAGCAGTCAGGCAGACGAAAACACTGAAGCTTTCTTT. It encodes CASSQADENTEAFF.

The chain employs TRBV4-1 and TRBJ1-1; D not certain. V was clipped by 1 base and J by 6 bases, with 15 bases between them. Germline CDR1 and CDR2: MGHRA and YSYEKL. The length of the CDR3 is 15 residues. DNA for the CDR3: TGCGCCAGCAGCCAAGTGGACTATGATGATCCTGAAGCTTTCTTT. Translation gives CASSQVDYDDPEAFF.

This rearrangement joins TRBV11-2 to TRBJ1-3, with D unresolved. The CDR3 is 12 residues long. Trimming shortened V by 8 bases and J by 0 bases, and 5 bases separated the two germline ends. Per the germline V gene, CDR1 is SGHAT and CDR2 is FQNNGV. The CDR3 is CASGHSGNTIYF. The CDR3, as DNA: TGTGCCAGCGGTCACTCTGGAAACACCATATATTTT.

V gene TRBV6-5 combines with J gene TRBJ1-2; D gene unclear. This CDR3 has 11 amino acids. CDR1 is MNHEY, CDR2 SVGAGI, per germline. Trimming took 7 bases from V and 6 from J, leaving 9 bases between them. The CDR3 loop is CASKGIDGYTF. CDR3 DNA: TGTGCCAGCAAGGGCATCGATGGCTACACCTTC.

This clone was seen a handful of times. This chain connects TRBV4-1 to TRBJ2-3; D unresolved. V gave up 1 base and J gave up 2 bases, with 4 bases separating them. In germline, CDR1 is MGHRA, CDR2 YSYEKL. The CDR3 length is 13 residues. The CDR3 bases are TGCGCCAGCAGCCAAGTTGACACAGATACGCAGTATTTT. Encoded protein: CASSQVDTDTQYF.

The chain joins TRBV23-1 to TRBJ1-1, with D possibly matching TRBD1 (5 bases). TRBV23-1 is filed as an ORF, its function uncertain. Trimming cost V 0 bases and J 8 bases, with 10 bases left between them. The CDR3 runs 13 residues. In DNA form, the CDR3 reads TGCGCCAGCAGTCAATCGTACAGGTACGAAGCTTTCTTT. This codes for CASSQSYRYEAFF.

Here the CDR3 reads CASSTSSGGANEQFF. CDR3 bases: TGTGCCAGCAGCACCTCTAGCGGGGGGGCCAATGAGCAGTTCTTC. The chain couples TRBV7-6 to TRBJ2-1; 12 bases line up with TRBD2. Looked up from germline, CDR1 is SGHVS and CDR2 is FNYEAQ. The CDR3 is 15 residues long. V shed 5 bases and J 6 bases; nucleotides not matched to a gene: 5.

The gene calls are TRBV19 and TRBJ2-5; no definite D call. Germline V gene data show CDR1 as LNHDA and CDR2 as SQIVND (reference sequence). V gave up 1 base and J gave up 2 bases, with 11 bases separating them. This CDR3 region has 15 residues. CDR3 amino acids: CASSIGAREQETQYF. For the CDR3, the DNA is TGTGCCAGTAGTATAGGTGCGAGAGAACAAGAGACCCAGTACTTC.

The rearrangement links TRBV4-1 to TRBJ2-7, with 7 bases identical to TRBD2. Germline values: CDR1 MGHRA, CDR2 YSYEKL. The CDR3 length is 16 residues. Germline trimming cut 3 bases from V and 5 bases from J; bases unmatched to any gene: 13. The CDR3: CASSHLGRGYQNEQYF. Written as DNA, the CDR3 is TGCGCCAGCAGCCATCTCGGGCGGGGGTATCAGAACGAGCAGTACTTC.

The chain is built from TRBV4-1 and TRBJ2-1; 8 positions agree with TRBD2. The germline CDR1 and CDR2 sequences are MGHRA and YSYEKL. V was clipped by 4 bases and J by 7 bases; unmatched bases: 0. The CDR3 loop spans 12 amino acids. For the CDR3, the DNA is TGCGCCAGCAGCCCGGGGGGGAATGAGCAGTTCTTC. Encoded protein: CASSPGGNEQFF.